This T cell receptor beta chain was recovered during a study of blood T cell repertoires in COVID-19. Overall study context: PBMCs, B-cell-depleted T cells, or T cells were the source of the cDNA or gDNA that made up the material.

Participants were aged about 18 to 90 years, lived in 24 US areas, and enrolled virtually. In assigning cohorts, the study relied on participant-reported clinical history. Germline V lookup: CDR1 SGHRS, CDR2 YFSETQ. Trimming took off 0 bases at V and 4 bases at J, with 16 bases between the two ends. The CDR3 length is 16 residues. Authors' processing steps: Amplification of reference gene primers provided the estimated nucleated cell counts. Sequencing was performed with immunoSEQ multiplex PCR; in TCRdb, only in-frame clones are kept and a portion is missing. V and J calls and clone size are those listed in that table; D and trimming were worked out from the DNA. This table has 180,000 or so clones, 85% to 90% appearing once.

The chain is built from TRBV5-1 and TRBJ1-2; D is uncertain. The sample consisted of PBMCs or T cells enriched from blood (not recorded which). The TCR comes from a middle-aged man who had recovered from COVID-19. The CDR3 bases are TGCGCCAGCAGCTTGGTTGGTTGGGGAGACTCCTATGGCTACACCTTC. It is translated as CASSLVGWGDSYGYTF.